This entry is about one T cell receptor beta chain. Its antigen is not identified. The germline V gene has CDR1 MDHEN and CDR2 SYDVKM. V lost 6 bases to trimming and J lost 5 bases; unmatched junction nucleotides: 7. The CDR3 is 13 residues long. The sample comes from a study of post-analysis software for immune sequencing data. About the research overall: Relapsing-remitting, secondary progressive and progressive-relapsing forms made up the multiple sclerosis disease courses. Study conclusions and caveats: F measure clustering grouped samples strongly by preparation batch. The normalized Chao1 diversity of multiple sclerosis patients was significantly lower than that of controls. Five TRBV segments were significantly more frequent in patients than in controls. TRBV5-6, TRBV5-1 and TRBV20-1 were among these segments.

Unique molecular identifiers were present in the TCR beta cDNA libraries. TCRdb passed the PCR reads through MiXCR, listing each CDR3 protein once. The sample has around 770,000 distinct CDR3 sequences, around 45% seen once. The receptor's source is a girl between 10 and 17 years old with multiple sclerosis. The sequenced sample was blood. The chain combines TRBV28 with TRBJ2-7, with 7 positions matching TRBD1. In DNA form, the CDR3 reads TGTGCCAGCAGACGGACAGGTACGGACGAGCAGTACTTC. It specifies CASRRTGTDEQYF.